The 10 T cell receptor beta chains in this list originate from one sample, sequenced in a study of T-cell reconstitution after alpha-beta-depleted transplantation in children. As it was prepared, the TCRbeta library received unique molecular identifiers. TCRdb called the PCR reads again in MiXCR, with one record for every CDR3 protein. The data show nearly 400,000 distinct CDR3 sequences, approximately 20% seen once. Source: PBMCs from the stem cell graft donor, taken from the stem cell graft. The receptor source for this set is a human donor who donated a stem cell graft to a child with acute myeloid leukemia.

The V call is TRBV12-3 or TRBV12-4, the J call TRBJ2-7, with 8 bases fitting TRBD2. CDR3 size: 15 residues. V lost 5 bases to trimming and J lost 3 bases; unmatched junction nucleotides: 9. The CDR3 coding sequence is TGTGCCAGCAGTCCGCACACCGGGACTAGCTACGAGCAGTACTTC. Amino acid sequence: CASSPHTGTSYEQYF.

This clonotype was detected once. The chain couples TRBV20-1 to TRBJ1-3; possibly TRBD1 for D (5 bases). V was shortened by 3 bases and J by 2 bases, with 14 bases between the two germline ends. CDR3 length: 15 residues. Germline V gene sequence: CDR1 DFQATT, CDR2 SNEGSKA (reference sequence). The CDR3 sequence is CSARYGTTTGNTIYF. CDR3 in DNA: TGCAGTGCTAGGTACGGGACTACTACTGGAAACACCATATATTTT.

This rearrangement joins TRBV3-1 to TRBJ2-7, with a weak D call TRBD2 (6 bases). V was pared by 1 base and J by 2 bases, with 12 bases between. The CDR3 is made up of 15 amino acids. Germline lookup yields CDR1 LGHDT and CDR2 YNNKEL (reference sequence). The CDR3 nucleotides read TGTGCCAGCAGCCAAGGCAAGGACTACACCTACGAGCAGTACTTC. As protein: CASSQGKDYTYEQYF.

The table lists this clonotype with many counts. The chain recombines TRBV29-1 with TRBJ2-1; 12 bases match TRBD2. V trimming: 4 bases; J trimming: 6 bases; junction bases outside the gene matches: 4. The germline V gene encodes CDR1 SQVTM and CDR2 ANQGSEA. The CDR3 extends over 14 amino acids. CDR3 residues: CSVVLAGGSNEQFF. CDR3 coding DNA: TGCAGCGTTGTTCTAGCGGGAGGGTCCAATGAGCAGTTCTTC.

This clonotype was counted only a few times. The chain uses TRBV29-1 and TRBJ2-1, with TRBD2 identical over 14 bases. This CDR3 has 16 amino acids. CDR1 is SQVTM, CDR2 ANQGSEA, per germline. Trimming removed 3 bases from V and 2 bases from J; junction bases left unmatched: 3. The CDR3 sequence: CSVETSGRGAYNEQFF. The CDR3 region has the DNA TGCAGCGTTGAGACTAGCGGGAGGGGCGCCTACAATGAGCAGTTCTTC.

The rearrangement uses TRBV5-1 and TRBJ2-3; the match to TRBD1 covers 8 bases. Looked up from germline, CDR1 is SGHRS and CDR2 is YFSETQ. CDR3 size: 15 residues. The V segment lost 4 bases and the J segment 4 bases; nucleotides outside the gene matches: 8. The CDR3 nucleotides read TGCGCCAGCAGCACCGGACAGGGAGTAGCAGATACGCAGTATTTT. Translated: CASSTGQGVADTQYF.

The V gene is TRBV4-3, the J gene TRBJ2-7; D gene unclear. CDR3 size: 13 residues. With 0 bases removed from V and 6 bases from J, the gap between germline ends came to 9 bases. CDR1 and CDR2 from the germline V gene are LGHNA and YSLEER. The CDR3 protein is CASSQDLSPEQYF. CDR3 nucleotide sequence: TGCGCCAGCAGCCAAGATCTATCCCCCGAGCAGTACTTC.

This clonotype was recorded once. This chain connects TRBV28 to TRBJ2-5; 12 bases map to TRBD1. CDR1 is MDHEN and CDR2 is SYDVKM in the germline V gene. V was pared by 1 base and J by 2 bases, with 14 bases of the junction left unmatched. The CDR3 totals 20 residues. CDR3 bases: TGTGCCAGCAGTTTATTGCCAGGAAGGGGGACAGGGGGCCAACAAGAGACCCAGTACTTC. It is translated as CASSLLPGRGTGGQQETQYF.

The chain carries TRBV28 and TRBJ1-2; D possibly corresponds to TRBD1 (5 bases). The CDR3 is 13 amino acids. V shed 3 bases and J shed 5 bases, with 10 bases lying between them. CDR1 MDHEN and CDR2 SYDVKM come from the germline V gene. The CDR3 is CASSFAGTYGYTF. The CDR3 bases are TGTGCCAGCAGTTTTGCAGGGACTTATGGCTACACCTTC.

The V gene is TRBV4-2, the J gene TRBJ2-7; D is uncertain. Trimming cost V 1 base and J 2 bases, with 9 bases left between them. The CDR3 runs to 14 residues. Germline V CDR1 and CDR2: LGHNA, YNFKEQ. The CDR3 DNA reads TGTGCCAGCAGCCAAGTGGCAGAGCCCTACGAGCAGTACTTC. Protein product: CASSQVAEPYEQYF.